One sample yielded the 17 T cell receptor beta chains listed below, sequenced in a study of blood T cells in healthy people across ages. The authors ran a second PCR of about 7 to 11 cycles using a sample-barcoded 5' primer and a J-beta primer mix. One entry per CDR3 protein, called by TCRdb with MiXCR from the 5' RACE reads. Of roughly 1.5 million distinct CDR3 sequences listed, roughly 43% are singletons. The specimen was blood. The source is a woman aged 18-29 years in good health.

This clonotype appeared a few times. The chain combines TRBV18 with TRBJ1-1, with a tentative D call TRBD1 (5 bases). Per the germline V gene, CDR1 is KGHSH and CDR2 is LQKENI. CDR3 length equals 15 residues. The V gene lost 3 bases and the J gene lost 4 bases, with 15 bases spanning the gap. CDR3 loop: CASSPDQGVGTEAFF. The CDR3 DNA is TGTGCCAGCTCACCGGACCAGGGCGTAGGCACTGAAGCTTTCTTT.

The chain is built from TRBV5-1 and TRBJ2-3, with 8 positions matching TRBD2. V lost 5 bases to trimming and J lost 0 bases; unmatched junction nucleotides: 8. Germline V CDR1 and CDR2: SGHRS, YFSETQ. The CDR3 covers 16 residues. CDR3 sequence: CASRPPAGDSTDTQYF. In DNA form, the CDR3 reads TGCGCCAGCAGACCACCAGCGGGGGATAGCACAGATACGCAGTATTTT.

This clonotype has a handful of counts. V gene TRBV4-1 combines with J gene TRBJ1-1; possibly TRBD1 for D (6 bases). V lost 3 bases and J 5 bases, leaving 16 bases between the germline ends. The CDR3 length is 15 residues. The germline V gene has CDR1 MGHRA and CDR2 YSYEKL. This CDR3 is CASSHGLQGGTEAFF. CDR3 coding DNA: TGCGCCAGCAGCCATGGTCTACAGGGAGGGACTGAAGCTTTCTTT.

This clonotype was picked up many times. V usage is TRBV28 and J usage is TRBJ2-7; maybe TRBD2 (5 bases). CDR1 and CDR2 (germline): MDHEN, SYDVKM. This CDR3 has 17 amino acids. Trimming shortened V by 3 bases and J by 3 bases, and 21 bases separated the two germline ends. This chain's CDR3 is CASSFGNFGERRYEQYF. The CDR3 bases are TGTGCCAGCAGTTTCGGAAACTTTGGGGAGCGACGCTACGAGCAGTACTTC. The entire variable domain, with the rest obtained from reference TRBV28 and TRBJ2-7, is as follows: DVKVTQSSRYLVKRTGEKVFLECVQDMDHENMFWYRQDPGLGLRLIYFSYDVKMKEKGDIPEGYSVSREKKERFSLILESASTNQTSMYLCASSFGNFGERRYEQYFGPGTRLTVT.

This chain connects TRBV7-3 to TRBJ2-7; D may be TRBD2 (6 bases). Per the germline V gene, CDR1 is SGHTA and CDR2 is FQGTGA. Trimming removed 5 bases at V and 7 bases at J, with 12 bases between. CDR3 length: 12 residues. This CDR3 is CASSPVSGEQYF. The CDR3 DNA is TGTGCCAGCAGCCCGGTTAGCGGTGAGCAGTACTTC.

This clonotype has a handful of counts. V and J are TRBV6-2 or TRBV6-3 and TRBJ1-5; TRBD1 aligns across 9 bases. Germline CDR1 reads MNHEY; CDR2 reads SVGEGT. The V segment lost 8 bases and the J segment 7 bases; nucleotides outside the gene matches: 6. The CDR3 contains 13 residues. CDR3 residues: CASSGTGRQPQHF. For the CDR3, the DNA is TGTGCCAGCTCCGGGACAGGGAGACAGCCCCAGCATTTT.

In this sample, this clonotype turned up a few times. The rearrangement joins TRBV4-1 to TRBJ1-1; D may be TRBD1 (6 bases). CDR1 is MGHRA and CDR2 is YSYEKL in the germline V gene. The length of the CDR3 is 15 residues. Trimming removed 3 bases at V and 1 base at J, with 12 bases between. CDR3 residues: CASSHLVGQNTEAFF. CDR3 bases: TGCGCCAGCAGCCACCTCGTGGGACAGAACACTGAAGCTTTCTTT.

This clonotype has a handful of counts. V and J are TRBV28 and TRBJ2-1; D may match TRBD1 or TRBD2 (6 bases each). This CDR3 is 16 amino acids long. Trimming cost V 5 bases and J 3 bases, with 17 bases left between them. CDR1 and CDR2 from the germline V gene are MDHEN and SYDVKM. The CDR3 reads CASSPQGPSVYNEQFF. For the CDR3, the DNA is TGTGCCAGCAGTCCGCAGGGGCCTAGCGTCTACAATGAGCAGTTCTTC.

This clonotype was found a few times. V usage is TRBV7-9 and J usage is TRBJ1-2; D possibly corresponds to TRBD1 (5 bases). CDR1 and CDR2 from the germline V gene are SEHNR and FQNEAQ (reference sequence). The CDR3 is made up of 12 amino acids. V lost 8 bases to trimming and J lost 6 bases, with 13 bases between them. As DNA, the CDR3 is TGTGCCAGCGGAGGGGAGGACGATGGCTACACCTTC. It encodes CASGGEDDGYTF.

The J gene is TRBJ1-2, the V gene TRBV7-9; perhaps TRBD1 as D (5 bases). Germline assignment: CDR1 SEHNR and CDR2 FQNEAQ (reference sequence). The length of the CDR3 is 15 residues. Trimming stripped 0 bases from V and 4 bases from J, with 12 bases between. CDR3: CASSLAGTQIYGYTF. CDR3 in DNA: TGTGCCAGCAGCTTAGCTGGGACGCAGATCTATGGCTACACCTTC.

This clonotype was observed a handful of times. This chain uses TRBV4-1 with TRBJ1-4; TRBD1 might be the D (6 bases). CDR3 length: 12 amino acids. The V gene's germline CDR1 is MGHRA and CDR2 YSYEKL. V lost 6 bases and J lost 8, with 10 bases in between. The CDR3 region has the DNA TGCGCCAGCAGACTTACAGGGGAAAAACTGTTTTTT. This encodes CASRLTGEKLFF.

CDR3 coding DNA: TGTGCCAGCAGCGATCGCGACAGCACAGATACGCAGTATTTT. Translated, it gives CASSDRDSTDTQYF. The rearrangement joins TRBV9 to TRBJ2-3; D uncertain. The CDR3 runs to 14 residues. With 3 bases removed from V and 0 bases from J, the gap between germline ends came to 8 bases. Looked up from germline, CDR1 is SGDLS and CDR2 is YYNGEE.

V gene TRBV27 combines with J gene TRBJ2-2, with TRBD2 identical over 11 bases. This CDR3 is 16 amino acids long. J gave up 3 bases and V 4 bases, and 4 bases lay outside the gene matches. Germline V gives CDR1 MNHEY, CDR2 SMNVEV (reference sequence). For the CDR3, the DNA is TGTGCCAGCAGTTCCCTTAGCGGGAGGGACACCGGGGAGCTGTTTTTT. Its protein product is CASSSLSGRDTGELFF.

This sequence joins TRBV11-2 and TRBJ1-2; D remains unclear. Germline loops: CDR1 SGHAT, CDR2 FQNNGV. V shed 7 bases and J shed 6 bases, with 18 bases lying between them. This CDR3 region has 14 residues. CDR3: CASNLARAVDGYTF. The CDR3 DNA reads as TGTGCCAGCAACCTTGCGAGGGCTGTTGATGGCTACACCTTC.

This clonotype was found many times. The J gene is TRBJ2-7, the V gene TRBV12-3 or TRBV12-4, with D maybe TRBD1 (6 bases). V lost 7 bases to trimming and J lost 4 bases, with 17 bases between them. This CDR3 is 14 amino acids long. The CDR3 loop is CASTTGTIHYEQYF. CDR3 DNA sequence: TGTGCCAGCACCACGGGGACAATACATTACGAGCAGTACTTC.

The chain links TRBV12-3 or TRBV12-4 to TRBJ2-7, with unresolved D. The V gene lost 5 bases and the J gene lost 7 bases, with 21 bases spanning the gap. The length of the CDR3 is 15 residues. This chain's CDR3 is CASSQSVRSYNEQYF. The CDR3 nucleotides are TGTGCCAGCAGTCAATCCGTCAGATCCTACAATGAGCAGTACTTC.

The J gene is TRBJ1-5, the V gene TRBV6-6; 7 bases map to TRBD1. CDR1 is MNHNY, CDR2 SVGAGI, per germline (reference sequence). CDR3 length equals 15 residues. Losses at the gene ends were 8 bases for V and 2 bases for J; bases not matched to a gene: 9. Written as DNA, the CDR3 is TGTGCCAGCGGACAGGCAGGGCTGGGCAATCAGCCCCAGCATTTT. It translates to CASGQAGLGNQPQHF.